Listed below are T cell receptor beta chains from one sample, sequenced in a study of vaccination and CD4 T cells after COVID-19. Using its own MiXCR run on the PCR reads, TCRdb lists one record per CDR3 protein. In the table there are about 14,000 distinct CDR3 sequences, approximately 26% of which are singletons. No antigens are known for them. Sequencing input: cultured CD4+ T cells from blood. All receptors derive from a human donor with COVID-19. The CDR3 runs from the conserved cysteine through the conserved F or W. D genes are given only for firm matches. Expanded clones are given a class, and other clones once, few, many or no size at all.

d_gene: .; abundance: once; j_gene: TRBJ2-7; v_gene: TRBV28; CDR3nt: TGTGCCAGCAGTTCCAGGTTCTACGAGCAGTACTTC; CDR3aa: CASSSRFYEQYF
d_gene: .; abundance: .; j_gene: TRBJ2-3; v_gene: TRBV2; CDR3nt: TGTGCCAGCCGGGGAGGACGGGGAGTTACAGATACGCAGTATTTT; CDR3aa: CASRGGRGVTDTQYF
d_gene: .; abundance: medium-sized; j_gene: TRBJ1-2; v_gene: TRBV15; CDR3nt: TGTGCCACCAGCAGAGATCATGGGGGCGGGCGGTTGGGGGGCTACACCTTC; CDR3aa: CATSRDHGGGRLGGYTF
d_gene: .; abundance: .; j_gene: TRBJ1-1; v_gene: TRBV20-1; CDR3nt: TGCAGTGCTAGAGATCTGGCGCCGGACACTGAAGCTTTCTTT; CDR3aa: CSARDLAPDTEAFF
d_gene: TRBD1; abundance: medium-sized; j_gene: TRBJ1-3; v_gene: TRBV15; CDR3nt: TGTGCCACCAGCTGGGACAGGGGGAATGGAAACACCATATATTTT; CDR3aa: CATSWDRGNGNTIYF
d_gene: TRBD1; abundance: few; j_gene: TRBJ2-2; v_gene: TRBV7-2; CDR3nt: TGTGCCAGCAGCTCACGACAGGGACGCACCGGGGAGCTGTTTTTT; CDR3aa: CASSSRQGRTGELFF
d_gene: .; abundance: few; j_gene: TRBJ2-4; v_gene: TRBV6-2/TRBV6-3; CDR3nt: TGTGCCAGCAGCCCAGCCATGGCCAGCCTAGCCAAAAACATTCAGTACTTC; CDR3aa: CASSPAMASLAKNIQYF
d_gene: TRBD2; abundance: once; j_gene: TRBJ2-1; v_gene: TRBV11-2; CDR3nt: TGTGCCAGCAGCTTAGACCCGGGGGGCAATGAGCAGTTCTTC; CDR3aa: CASSLDPGGNEQFF
d_gene: TRBD1; abundance: .; j_gene: TRBJ1-1; v_gene: TRBV10-3; CDR3nt: TGTGCCATCAGTTATGACAGGGGAGGCACTGAAGCTTTCTTT; CDR3aa: CAISYDRGGTEAFF
d_gene: TRBD2; abundance: .; j_gene: TRBJ2-2; v_gene: TRBV19; CDR3nt: TGTGCCAGTAGTGCTAGCGGGGTGCAGAACACCGGGGAGCTGTTTTTT; CDR3aa: CASSASGVQNTGELFF
d_gene: TRBD2; abundance: .; j_gene: TRBJ2-3; v_gene: TRBV2; CDR3nt: TGTGCCAGCAGTGAACTAGCGGGGATTCCGGATACGCAGTATTTT; CDR3aa: CASSELAGIPDTQYF
d_gene: .; abundance: medium-sized; j_gene: TRBJ1-6; v_gene: TRBV6-4; CDR3nt: TGTGCCAGTAGCGCCGAGGGGGCCTATAATTCACCCCTCCACTTT; CDR3aa: CASSAEGAYNSPLHF
d_gene: .; abundance: few; j_gene: TRBJ1-1; v_gene: TRBV27; CDR3nt: TGTGCCAGCAGTTTTGAGGGTGGGGTGAACACTGAAGCTTTCTTT; CDR3aa: CASSFEGGVNTEAFF
d_gene: .; abundance: few; j_gene: TRBJ2-5; v_gene: TRBV20-1; CDR3nt: TGCAGTGCCCCCCCGCCGGGGCCGGGGACCCAGTACTTC; CDR3aa: CSAPPPGPGTQYF
d_gene: TRBD2; abundance: few; j_gene: TRBJ2-3; v_gene: TRBV24-1; CDR3nt: TGTGCCACCAGTTGGGAGGGGACAGATACGCAGTATTTT; CDR3aa: CATSWEGTDTQYF
d_gene: .; abundance: medium-sized; j_gene: TRBJ1-6; v_gene: TRBV6-5; CDR3nt: TGTGCCAGCAGTTACGTGTCAGCTAATTCACCCCTCCACTTT; CDR3aa: CASSYVSANSPLHF
d_gene: .; abundance: .; j_gene: TRBJ1-2; v_gene: TRBV18; CDR3nt: TGTGCCAGCTCACCACCCGAAGACAGAACCGGGCGCTACACCTTC; CDR3aa: CASSPPEDRTGRYTF
d_gene: .; abundance: .; j_gene: TRBJ2-3; v_gene: TRBV2; CDR3nt: TGTGCCAGCAGTGATAGGAGGGGGGATACGCAGTATTTT; CDR3aa: CASSDRRGDTQYF
d_gene: .; abundance: .; j_gene: TRBJ1-1; v_gene: TRBV7-2; CDR3nt: TGTGCCAGCAGGGGGATTCGGGGCCGAACTGAAGCTTTCTTT; CDR3aa: CASRGIRGRTEAFF
d_gene: TRBD2; abundance: .; j_gene: TRBJ2-5; v_gene: TRBV20-1; CDR3nt: TGCAGTGCTGCCCGCGAAGGGATAGCGGGGGGCAGAGGAGAGACCCAGTACTTC; CDR3aa: CSAAREGIAGGRGETQYF
d_gene: .; abundance: once; j_gene: TRBJ2-3; v_gene: TRBV7-2; CDR3nt: TGTGCCAGCAGCTTTACTTCGGTCACAGATACGCAGTATTTT; CDR3aa: CASSFTSVTDTQYF
d_gene: .; abundance: .; j_gene: TRBJ1-6; v_gene: TRBV6-1; CDR3nt: TGTGCCAGCAGTGAGGTAATCGCCAGTATGGGGAGCTCCTATAATTCACCCCTCCACTTT; CDR3aa: CASSEVIASMGSSYNSPLHF
d_gene: .; abundance: few; j_gene: TRBJ2-1; v_gene: TRBV2; CDR3nt: TGTGCCAGCAGGACAAGGTACAATGAGCAGTTCTTC; CDR3aa: CASRTRYNEQFF
d_gene: TRBD2; abundance: .; j_gene: TRBJ2-3; v_gene: TRBV19; CDR3nt: TGTGCCAGTAGTATCTATCGGGGGGGAACCACAGATACGCAGTATTTT; CDR3aa: CASSIYRGGTTDTQYF
d_gene: .; abundance: few; j_gene: TRBJ2-5; v_gene: TRBV27; CDR3nt: TGTGCCAGCAGAGGGTTCGCAGCGAACCAAGAGACCCAGTACTTC; CDR3aa: CASRGFAANQETQYF
d_gene: .; abundance: few; j_gene: TRBJ2-5; v_gene: TRBV7-8; CDR3nt: TGTGCCAGCAGCTTGGCAGGGATGATAGAGACCCAGTACTTC; CDR3aa: CASSLAGMIETQYF
d_gene: TRBD2; abundance: few; j_gene: TRBJ2-7; v_gene: TRBV6-1; CDR3nt: TGTGCCAGCATTCTAGCGGGTGCCTACGAGCAGTACTTC; CDR3aa: CASILAGAYEQYF
d_gene: .; abundance: once; j_gene: TRBJ1-1; v_gene: TRBV5-1; CDR3nt: TGCGCCAGCAGCCCCGCAGGTTCGTCGAACACTGAAGCTTTCTTT; CDR3aa: CASSPAGSSNTEAFF
d_gene: .; abundance: few; j_gene: TRBJ1-2; v_gene: TRBV28; CDR3nt: TGTGCCAGCAGCACAGGGATTGCGACCTATGGCTACACCTTC; CDR3aa: CASSTGIATYGYTF
d_gene: TRBD1; abundance: medium-sized; j_gene: TRBJ1-2; v_gene: TRBV19; CDR3nt: TGTGCCAGTAGTAATGGGTACGGGACAGGGCATGACTATGGCTACACCTTC; CDR3aa: CASSNGYGTGHDYGYTF
d_gene: .; abundance: few; j_gene: TRBJ1-2; v_gene: TRBV19; CDR3nt: TGTGCCAGTAACACAGGCGACGGTGGCTACACCTTC; CDR3aa: CASNTGDGGYTF
d_gene: .; abundance: few; j_gene: TRBJ1-2; v_gene: TRBV7-2; CDR3nt: TGTGCCAGCAGCTTTAGCAGGGAAGGGGTTCGGGGCTACACCTTC; CDR3aa: CASSFSREGVRGYTF
d_gene: .; abundance: few; j_gene: TRBJ1-6; v_gene: TRBV6-1; CDR3nt: TGTGCCAGCAGCCCTGGGAGCTCCTATAATTCACCCCTCCACTTT; CDR3aa: CASSPGSSYNSPLHF
d_gene: TRBD2; abundance: few; j_gene: TRBJ2-3; v_gene: TRBV27; CDR3nt: TGTGCCACCCACTCCGGGACTAGCAAGGATACGCAGTATTTT; CDR3aa: CATHSGTSKDTQYF
d_gene: .; abundance: .; j_gene: TRBJ2-2; v_gene: TRBV5-4; CDR3nt: TGTGCCAGCAGCCGGGAGACGAACACCGGGGAGCTGTTTTTT; CDR3aa: CASSRETNTGELFF
d_gene: .; abundance: .; j_gene: TRBJ1-1; v_gene: TRBV5-1; CDR3nt: TGCGCCAGCAGCTTGGTAGGAGGCAGCCCGAACACTGAAGCTTTCTTT; CDR3aa: CASSLVGGSPNTEAFF
d_gene: TRBD1; abundance: .; j_gene: TRBJ2-7; v_gene: TRBV18; CDR3nt: TGTGCCAGCTCACCACGGGACAGGGGGCTGGTAAATGAGCAGTACTTC; CDR3aa: CASSPRDRGLVNEQYF
d_gene: TRBD2; abundance: few; j_gene: TRBJ2-4; v_gene: TRBV7-2; CDR3nt: TGTGCCAGCAGCTTATTTCCTAGCGGAGAGATAGCCAAAAACATTCAGTACTTC; CDR3aa: CASSLFPSGEIAKNIQYF
d_gene: .; abundance: few; j_gene: TRBJ2-5; v_gene: TRBV30; CDR3nt: TGTGCCTGGCAGGTTCTGGAGACCCAGTACTTC; CDR3aa: CAWQVLETQYF
d_gene: TRBD2; abundance: .; j_gene: TRBJ2-1; v_gene: TRBV7-9; CDR3nt: TGTGCCAGCAGCTCCCCCGGGAGGCCGAAGCAGTTCTTC; CDR3aa: CASSSPGRPKQFF
d_gene: TRBD1; abundance: medium-sized; j_gene: TRBJ1-2; v_gene: TRBV20-1; CDR3nt: TGCAGTGCTAGTGACCGGGACAGGGAATTTGGTGGCTACACCTTC; CDR3aa: CSASDRDREFGGYTF
d_gene: .; abundance: medium-sized; j_gene: TRBJ1-1; v_gene: TRBV25-1; CDR3nt: TGTGCCAGCAGGACCTCGACAGGATCGAACACTGAAGCTTTCTTT; CDR3aa: CASRTSTGSNTEAFF
d_gene: .; abundance: few; j_gene: TRBJ1-1; v_gene: TRBV5-4; CDR3nt: TGTGCCAGCAGCCCTGGGAGCGTAAACACTGAAGCTTTCTTT; CDR3aa: CASSPGSVNTEAFF
d_gene: .; abundance: .; j_gene: TRBJ1-2; v_gene: TRBV6-1; CDR3nt: TGTGCCAGCAGTCGACGAGTGGGGGAGTTGAGCTACTATGGCTACACCTTC; CDR3aa: CASSRRVGELSYYGYTF
d_gene: TRBD1; abundance: .; j_gene: TRBJ1-2; v_gene: TRBV28; CDR3nt: TGTGCCAGCAGTTACAGGGGTGGCTACACCTTC; CDR3aa: CASSYRGGYTF
d_gene: TRBD2; abundance: .; j_gene: TRBJ2-3; v_gene: TRBV6-1; CDR3nt: TGTGCCAGTCATGGGGGGGGCACAGATACGCAGTATTTT; CDR3aa: CASHGGGTDTQYF
d_gene: .; abundance: .; j_gene: TRBJ2-5; v_gene: TRBV12-3/TRBV12-4; CDR3nt: TGTGCCAGCACCGGGACCAACGGGGAGACCCAGTACTTC; CDR3aa: CASTGTNGETQYF
d_gene: .; abundance: once; j_gene: TRBJ2-1; v_gene: TRBV19; CDR3nt: TGTGCCAGTAGTATTGTTAGTCGGAATGAGCAGTTCTTC; CDR3aa: CASSIVSRNEQFF
d_gene: .; abundance: few; j_gene: TRBJ1-5; v_gene: TRBV30; CDR3nt: TGTGCCTGGAGTGGGGGACACTCCAATCAGCCCCAGCATTTT; CDR3aa: CAWSGGHSNQPQHF
d_gene: .; abundance: .; j_gene: TRBJ2-7; v_gene: TRBV6-2/TRBV6-3; CDR3nt: TGTGCCAGCACACGCGACCGGGACTCCTACTCCTACGAGCAGTACTTC; CDR3aa: CASTRDRDSYSYEQYF
d_gene: .; abundance: .; j_gene: TRBJ2-3; v_gene: TRBV11-1; CDR3nt: TGTGCCAGCAGCTTGGACAGAACCAGCACAGATACGCAGTATTTT; CDR3aa: CASSLDRTSTDTQYF
d_gene: .; abundance: .; j_gene: TRBJ1-2; v_gene: TRBV20-1; CDR3nt: TGCAGTGCTGACTATGGCTACACCTTC; CDR3aa: CSADYGYTF
d_gene: TRBD2; abundance: .; j_gene: TRBJ2-5; v_gene: TRBV5-4; CDR3nt: TGTGCCAGCAGCTTGGAACTAGCGGGGGTAACCCAGTACTTC; CDR3aa: CASSLELAGVTQYF
d_gene: .; abundance: .; j_gene: TRBJ1-1; v_gene: TRBV10-2; CDR3nt: TGCGCCAGCAGTGTTTTTGAGCAAATGAACACTGAAGCTTTCTTT; CDR3aa: CASSVFEQMNTEAFF
d_gene: .; abundance: few; j_gene: TRBJ2-2; v_gene: TRBV4-3; CDR3nt: TGCGCCAGCAGCCGCGGCACCGGGGAGCTGTTTTTT; CDR3aa: CASSRGTGELFF
d_gene: .; abundance: few; j_gene: TRBJ2-3; v_gene: TRBV7-2; CDR3nt: TGTGCCAGCAGCTCACTAGGGACATCAGATACGCAGTATTTT; CDR3aa: CASSSLGTSDTQYF
d_gene: .; abundance: few; j_gene: TRBJ1-5; v_gene: TRBV20-1; CDR3nt: TGCAGTGCCCCTTCGGCAGGGGCGGGTAGCAATCAGCCCCAGCATTTT; CDR3aa: CSAPSAGAGSNQPQHF
d_gene: .; abundance: .; j_gene: TRBJ1-1; v_gene: TRBV4-1; CDR3nt: TGCGCCAGCAGCCACGGAGACAGCGACCAATACACCATGAACACTGAAGCTTTCTTT; CDR3aa: CASSHGDSDQYTMNTEAFF
d_gene: .; abundance: few; j_gene: TRBJ2-6; v_gene: TRBV10-2; CDR3nt: TGCGCCAGCAGCAGCTGGGACACCTTCTCTGGGGCCAACGTCCTGACTTTC; CDR3aa: CASSSWDTFSGANVLTF